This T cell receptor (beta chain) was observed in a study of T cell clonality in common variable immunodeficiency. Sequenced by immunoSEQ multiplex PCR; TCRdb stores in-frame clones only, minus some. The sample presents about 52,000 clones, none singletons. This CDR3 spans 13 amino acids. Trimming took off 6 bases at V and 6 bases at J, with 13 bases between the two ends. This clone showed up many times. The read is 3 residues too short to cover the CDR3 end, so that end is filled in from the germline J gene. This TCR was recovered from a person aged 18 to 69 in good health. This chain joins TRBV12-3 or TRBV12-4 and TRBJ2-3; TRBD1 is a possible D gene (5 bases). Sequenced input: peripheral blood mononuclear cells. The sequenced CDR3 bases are TGTGCCAGCAGCCTAGACAGAGCTGATACG. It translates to CASSLDRADT. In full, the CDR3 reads CASSLDRADTQYF.